This T cell receptor beta chain is from a study of cytotoxic CD8 clonotypes in ibrutinib-treated CLL. Study information: Recorded responses included 25 or so partial and 2 complete; following median 68 months, roughly 15 stayed remitted and roughly 12 progressed. Study-level points and caveats: Increased clonality at ibrutinib response gave way to a return toward baseline at progression. Patients had baseline clonality above age-matched healthy donors, and this clonality moved with circulating CD8+ T-cell counts.

The length of the CDR3 is 19 residues. Per the germline V gene, CDR1 is SGHDN and CDR2 is FVKESK. The V segment lost 4 bases and the J segment 3 bases; nucleotides outside the gene matches: 19. Repertoires were generated with immunoSEQ multiplex PCR, while TCRdb's copy carries only in-frame clones and drops some. The sample records under 300,000 clones, less than 85% being singletons. A few counts support this clone. The antigen remains undetermined. The TCR comes from a human donor with chronic lymphocytic leukemia. V usage is TRBV14 and J usage is TRBJ2-7; 9 bases fit TRBD1. Sample: PBMCs, taken at disease progression, from a patient treated with ibrutinib. This CDR3 reads CASSPTRLVAGTGIYEQYF. CDR3 nucleotides: TGTGCCAGCAGCCCAACTCGATTGGTGGCGGGGACAGGGATCTACGAGCAGTACTTC.